This T cell receptor (beta chain) is drawn from a study of vaccination and CD4 T cells after COVID-19. Sequence data for DNA of cultured CD4+ T cells were generated by the Oncomine TCR Beta short-read assay. Genomic DNA was extracted from cultured CD4+ T cells. TCRdb independently ran MiXCR on the PCR reads; one entry per CDR3 protein. The data contain 7,500 to 10,000 distinct CDR3 sequences, 30% to 40% of them seen just once; the ten biggest clones take up around 15%. To note about this clonotype: Its antigen is undetermined.

The treatment is: approximately nine-day PBMC culture with coronavirus spike peptide pools or control peptides (ViraFEST assay). ViraFEST enlarged antigen-specific T cell populations with peptide pools and afterwards sequenced TCRs. Both day 3 and day 7 involved replacing half of the medium with fresh IL-2 medium. CDR1 SGHNT and CDR2 YYREEE come from the germline V gene (reference sequence). Trimming shortened V by 4 bases and J by 1 base, and 14 bases separated the two germline ends. The CDR3 has 15 residues. The clonotype was recovered from a human donor who had recovered from COVID-19. The genes are TRBV5-4 and TRBJ1-1, with a possible D match to TRBD1 (6 bases). Sample: CD4+ T cells from blood, cultured in vitro. CDR3 nucleotides: TGTGCCAGCAGCGAGGGGGGGGGCCCGAACACTGAAGCTTTCTTT. Protein: CASSEGGGPNTEAFF.